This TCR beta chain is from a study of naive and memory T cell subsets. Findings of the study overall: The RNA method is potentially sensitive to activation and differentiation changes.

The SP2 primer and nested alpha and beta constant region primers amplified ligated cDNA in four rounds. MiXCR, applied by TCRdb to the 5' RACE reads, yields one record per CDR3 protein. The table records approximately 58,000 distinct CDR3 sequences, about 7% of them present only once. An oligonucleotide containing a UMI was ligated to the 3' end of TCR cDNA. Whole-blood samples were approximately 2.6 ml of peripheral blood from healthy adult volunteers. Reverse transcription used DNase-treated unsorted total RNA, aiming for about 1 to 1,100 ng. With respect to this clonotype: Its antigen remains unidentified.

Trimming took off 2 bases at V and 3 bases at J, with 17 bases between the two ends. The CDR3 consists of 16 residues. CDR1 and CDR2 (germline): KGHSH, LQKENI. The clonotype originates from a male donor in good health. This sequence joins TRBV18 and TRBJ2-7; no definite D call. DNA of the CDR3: TGTGCCAGCTCACCAGGGTCTGGATCTGGGGACTACGAGCAGTACTTC. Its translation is CASSPGSGSGDYEQYF.